A single sample gave rise to the 13 T cell receptor beta chains below, sequenced in a study of blood T cell repertoires in COVID-19. Profiling relied on immunoSEQ multiplex PCR, and the TCRdb table lists in-frame clones only, not all of them. The sample has 90,000 or so clones, less than 90% seen once. The source material was peripheral blood. The receptor source for this set is a man older than 75 with active or convalescent COVID-19.

This chain uses TRBV7-9 with TRBJ2-1, with TRBD2 matching 13 bases. CDR1 and CDR2 from the germline V gene are SEHNR and FQNEAQ (reference sequence). The junction had 6 bases not matched to a gene; V was cut back by 5 bases and J by 8 bases. This CDR3 contains 15 residues. The CDR3 is CASSRTSGRSDEQFF. The DNA of the CDR3 is TGTGCCAGCAGCCGGACTAGCGGGAGATCCGATGAGCAGTTCTTC. Variable domain in full (rest from reference TRBV7-9 and TRBJ2-1): DTGVSQNPRHKITKRGQNVTFRCDPISEHNRLYWYRQTLGQGPEFLTYFQNEAQLEKSRLLSDRFSAERPKGSFSTLEIQRTEQGDSAMYLCASSRTSGRSDEQFFGPGTRLTVL.

V usage is TRBV19 and J usage is TRBJ1-5; D not certain. The CDR3 is made up of 14 amino acids. Germline CDR1 LNHDA, CDR2 SQIVND (reference sequence). Trimming removed 5 bases at V and 0 bases at J, with 8 bases between. The CDR3: CASSPRNSNQPQHF. In nucleotides, the CDR3 is TGTGCCAGTAGTCCCAGGAATAGCAATCAGCCCCAGCATTTT.

This chain's CDR3 is CASSPGYSGSGTGVTEAFF. DNA for the CDR3: TGTGCCAGCAGTCCCGGGTATAGCGGCTCCGGGACAGGGGTCACTGAAGCTTTCTTT. V is TRBV6-6 and J is TRBJ1-1; TRBD1 matches 10 bases. Germline V lookup: CDR1 MNHNY, CDR2 SVGAGI (reference sequence). Unmatched junction bases numbered 19, after V lost 5 bases and J lost 4 bases. The CDR3 sequence is 19 residues long.

This chain uses TRBV7-8 with TRBJ2-1, with 10 bases that match TRBD2. V shed 1 base, J shed 0 bases, and the junction held 3 bases outside the gene matches. CDR3 length: 17 amino acids. CDR1 is SGHVS and CDR2 is FQNEAQ in the germline V gene. The DNA for the CDR3 is TGTGCCAGCAGCTTAGGGGCTAGCGGGAGCTCCTACAATGAGCAGTTCTTC. This sequence encodes CASSLGASGSSYNEQFF.

This clone was recorded once. V gene TRBV18 combines with J gene TRBJ1-5; no firm D call. V was trimmed by 6 bases and J by 7 bases, leaving 16 bases between them. In germline, CDR1 is KGHSH, CDR2 LQKENI. The CDR3 spans 14 residues. This chain's CDR3 is CASSSARSGQPQHF. CDR3 bases: TGTGCCAGCTCTAGCGCGCGGAGTGGCCAGCCCCAGCATTTT. The variable domain in full, with the rest retrieved from reference TRBV18 and TRBJ1-5, is NAGVMQNPRHLVRRRGQEARLRCSPMKGHSHVYWYRQLPEEGLKFMVYLQKENIIDESGMPKERFSAEFPKEGPSILRIQQVVRGDSAAYFCASSSARSGQPQHFGDGTRLSIL.

The chain couples TRBV30 to TRBJ2-7, with D perhaps TRBD1 (5 bases). The CDR3 has 13 residues. Germline CDR1 is GTSNPN and CDR2 is SVGIG (reference sequence). V was shortened by 2 bases and J by 7 bases, with 15 bases between the two germline ends. The DNA for the CDR3 is TGTGCCTGGAGTAAGAGCAGGGATCGGGAGCAGTACTTC. Amino acids: CAWSKSRDREQYF.

The J gene is TRBJ2-1, the V gene TRBV18; 8 nucleotides align to TRBD2. In germline, CDR1 is KGHSH, CDR2 LQKENI. V gave up 5 bases and J gave up 10 bases; unmatched junction bases: 10. This CDR3 is built from 14 residues. The CDR3: CASSWAGGTLEQFF. The CDR3 DNA is TGTGCCAGCTCATGGGCGGGAGGAACCCTGGAGCAGTTCTTC.

The rearrangement uses TRBV5-4 and TRBJ1-1; possible D gene TRBD1, 6 bases. V lost 5 bases, J lost 0 bases, and 11 bases lay in between. This CDR3 is built from 14 residues. In germline, CDR1 is SGHNT, CDR2 YYREEE (reference sequence). The CDR3 reads CASRKTGMNTEAFF. The CDR3 region has the DNA TGTGCCAGCAGAAAGACAGGCATGAACACTGAAGCTTTCTTT.

J is TRBJ1-4 and V is TRBV28; tentatively, D is TRBD1 (5 bases). V gave up 5 bases and J gave up 8 bases, with 12 bases separating them. This CDR3 is built from 13 residues. The germline CDR1 and CDR2 sequences are MDHEN and SYDVKM. The CDR3 reads CASSLLGVEKLFF. The CDR3 coding sequence is TGTGCCAGCAGTCTATTAGGGGTCGAAAAACTGTTTTTT. Variable domain in full (rest from reference TRBV28 and TRBJ1-4): DVKVTQSSRYLVKRTGEKVFLECVQDMDHENMFWYRQDPGLGLRLIYFSYDVKMKEKGDIPEGYSVSREKKERFSLILESASTNQTSMYLCASSLLGVEKLFFGSGTQLSVL.

The chain recombines TRBV11-2 with TRBJ2-7; D unresolved. V lost 10 bases and J 2 bases, leaving 15 bases between the germline ends. Germline CDR1 reads SGHAT; CDR2 reads FQNNGV. The CDR3 consists of 13 residues. The CDR3 protein is CATKHSSPYEQYF. The CDR3 nucleotides read TGTGCCACCAAACACAGTTCACCCTACGAGCAGTACTTC.

In this sample, this clone turned up a few times. V is TRBV18 and J is TRBJ2-1, with D perhaps TRBD1 (6 bases). Germline V gene data show CDR1 as KGHSH and CDR2 as LQKENI. Trimming pared 5 bases from V and 2 bases from J, leaving 16 bases between. This CDR3 contains 16 residues. In DNA, the CDR3 is TGTGCCAGCTCAACTACACAGGGAACGACCTACAATGAGCAGTTCTTC. It codes for CASSTTQGTTYNEQFF.

The chain is built from TRBV11-3 and TRBJ1-1, with 7 bases lining up with TRBD1. Trimming took 5 bases from V and 6 from J; bases not matched to a gene: 6. The CDR3 extends over 13 amino acids. Germline values: CDR1 SGHNT, CDR2 YENEEA. The CDR3 nucleotides are TGTGCCAGCAGCCCCCGACAGGGCTCTGAAGCTTTCTTT. The encoded protein is CASSPRQGSEAFF.

This clone was detected only a few times. J is TRBJ1-6 and V is TRBV27; unclear D gene. The V end was cut by 0 bases, the J end by 7 bases, with 4 bases between. This CDR3 has 13 amino acids. The germline V gene encodes CDR1 MNHEY and CDR2 SMNVEV (reference sequence). CDR3 in amino acids: CASSLSRNSPLHF. The CDR3 nucleotides are TGTGCCAGCAGTTTATCACGGAATTCACCCCTCCACTTT.